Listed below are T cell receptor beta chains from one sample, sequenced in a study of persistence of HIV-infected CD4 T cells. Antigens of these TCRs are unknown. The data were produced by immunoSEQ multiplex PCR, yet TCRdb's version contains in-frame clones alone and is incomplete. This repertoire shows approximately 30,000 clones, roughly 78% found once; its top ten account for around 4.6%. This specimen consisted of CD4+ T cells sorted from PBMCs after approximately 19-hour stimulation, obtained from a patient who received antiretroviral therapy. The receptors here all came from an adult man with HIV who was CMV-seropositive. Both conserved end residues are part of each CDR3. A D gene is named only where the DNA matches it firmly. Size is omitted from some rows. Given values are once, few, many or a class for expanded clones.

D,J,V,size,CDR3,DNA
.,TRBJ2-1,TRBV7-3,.,CASSAVGREQFF,TGTGCCAGCAGCGCCGTAGGGAGGGAGCAGTTCTTC
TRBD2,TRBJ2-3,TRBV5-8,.,CASSSAGGLTDTQYF,TGTGCCAGCAGCTCAGCGGGGGGCCTCACAGATACGCAGTATTTT
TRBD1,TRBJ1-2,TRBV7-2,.,CASSLVRGQDGYTF,TGTGCCAGCAGCTTAGTCAGGGGGCAGGATGGCTACACCTTC
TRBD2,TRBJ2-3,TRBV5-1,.,CASRAGGGTKTDTQYF,TGCGCCAGCAGAGCGGGGGGCGGGACCAAGACAGATACGCAGTATTTT
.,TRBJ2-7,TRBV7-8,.,CASSSREGTEQYF,TGTGCCAGCAGCTCTAGGGAAGGGACGGAGCAGTACTTC
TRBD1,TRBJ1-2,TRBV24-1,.,CATSDRDREGYTF,TGTGCCACCAGTGACCGGGACAGGGAAGGCTACACCTTC
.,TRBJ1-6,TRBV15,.,CATSRTDPSEYSPLHF,TGTGCCACCAGCAGGACCGACCCCTCCGAATATTCACCCCTCCACTTT
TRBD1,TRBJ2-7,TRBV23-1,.,CASSQRQGPHYEQYF,TGCGCCAGCAGTCAACGACAGGGTCCTCACTACGAGCAGTACTTC
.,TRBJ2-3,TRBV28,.,CASSLGGKSTDTQYF,TGTGCCAGCAGTTTAGGGGGAAAAAGCACAGATACGCAGTATTTT
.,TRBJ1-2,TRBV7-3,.,CASSPDPAYYGYTF,TGTGCCAGCAGTCCAGATCCAGCCTACTATGGCTACACCTTC
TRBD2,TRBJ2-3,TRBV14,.,CASSQEGASGGADTQYF,TGTGCCAGCAGCCAAGAGGGGGCGAGCGGGGGGGCAGATACGCAGTATTTT
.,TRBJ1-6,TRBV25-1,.,CASGRARSSPLHF,TGTGCCAGCGGCCGGGCCAGAAGTTCACCCCTCCACTTT
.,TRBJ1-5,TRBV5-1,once,CASSLDDFSNQPQHF,TGCGCCAGCAGCTTGGATGACTTTAGCAATCAGCCCCAGCATTTT
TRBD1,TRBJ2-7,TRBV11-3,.,CASSLGGQGSYEQYF,TGTGCCAGCAGCTTAGGCGGACAGGGGTCCTACGAGCAGTACTTC
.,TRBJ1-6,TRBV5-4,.,CASSSGGSRIYNSPLHF,TGTGCCAGCAGCTCTGGCGGAAGCCGGATCTATAATTCACCCCTCCACTTT
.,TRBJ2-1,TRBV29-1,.,CSVARGAYNEQFF,TGCAGCGTTGCTAGGGGGGCCTACAATGAGCAGTTCTTC
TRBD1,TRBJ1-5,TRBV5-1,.,CASSLGDRESQPQHF,TGCGCCAGCAGCTTGGGTGACAGGGAAAGTCAGCCCCAGCATTTT
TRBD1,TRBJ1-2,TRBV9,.,CASSANRDRGNYGYTF,TGTGCCAGCAGCGCCAACCGGGACAGGGGGAACTATGGCTACACCTTC
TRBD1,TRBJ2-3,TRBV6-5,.,CATDSGTGQYF,TGTGCCACCGACTCCGGGACAGGGCAGTATTTT
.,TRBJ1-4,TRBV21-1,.,CASSKKGRQRRNEKLFF,TGTGCCAGCAGCAAAAAAGGAAGACAGCGGAGGAATGAAAAACTGTTTTTT
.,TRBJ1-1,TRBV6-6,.,CASGVGTEAFF,TGTGCCAGCGGGGTGGGCACTGAAGCTTTCTTT
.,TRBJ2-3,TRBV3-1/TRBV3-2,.,CASSQDRTGTDTQYF,TGTGCCAGCAGCCAAGATCGGACTGGCACAGATACGCAGTATTTT
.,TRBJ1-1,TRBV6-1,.,CASSEKPASTLNTEAFF,TGTGCCAGCAGTGAAAAACCGGCCAGCACATTGAACACTGAAGCTTTCTTT
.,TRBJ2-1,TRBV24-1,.,CATSGISYNEQFF,TGTGCCACCAGTGGAATCTCCTACAATGAGCAGTTCTTC
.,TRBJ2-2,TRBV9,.,CASSVAPAGSNTGELFF,TGTGCCAGCAGCGTAGCTCCGGCGGGATCTAACACCGGGGAGCTGTTTTTT
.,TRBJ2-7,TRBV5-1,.,CASSLGVGYEQYF,TGCGCCAGCAGCTTGGGGGTGGGGTACGAGCAGTACTTC
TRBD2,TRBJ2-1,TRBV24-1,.,CATSEPGLAGAGSYNEQFF,TGTGCCACCAGTGAGCCGGGACTAGCGGGGGCCGGATCCTACAATGAGCAGTTCTTC
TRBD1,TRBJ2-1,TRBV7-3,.,CASSLKGDRGPNEQFF,TGTGCCAGCAGCTTAAAGGGGGACAGGGGGCCCAATGAGCAGTTCTTC
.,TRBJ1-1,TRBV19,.,CASRGPAGRNTEAFF,TGTGCCAGTAGGGGGCCGGCGGGCAGGAACACTGAAGCTTTCTTT
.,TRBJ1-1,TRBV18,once,CASSSGGEAFF,TGTGCCAGCTCATCGGGGGGTGAAGCTTTCTTT
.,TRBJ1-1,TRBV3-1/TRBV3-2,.,CASTLTGGRTEAFF,TGTGCCAGCACCCTGACAGGAGGACGGACTGAAGCTTTCTTT
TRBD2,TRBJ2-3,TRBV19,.,CASSIETSGGADAQYF,TGTGCCAGTAGTATAGAGACTAGCGGGGGGGCTGACGCGCAGTATTTT
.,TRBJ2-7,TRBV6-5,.,CASSPTLREQYF,TGTGCCAGCTCCCCCACTCTACGAGAGCAGTACTTC
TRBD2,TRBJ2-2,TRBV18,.,CASSPPGAGSNTGELFF,TGTGCCAGCTCACCCCCCGGAGCGGGGAGCAACACCGGGGAGCTGTTTTTT
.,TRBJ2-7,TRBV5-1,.,CASSLETGIRHEQYF,TGCGCCAGCAGCTTGGAAACAGGGATACGCCACGAGCAGTACTTC